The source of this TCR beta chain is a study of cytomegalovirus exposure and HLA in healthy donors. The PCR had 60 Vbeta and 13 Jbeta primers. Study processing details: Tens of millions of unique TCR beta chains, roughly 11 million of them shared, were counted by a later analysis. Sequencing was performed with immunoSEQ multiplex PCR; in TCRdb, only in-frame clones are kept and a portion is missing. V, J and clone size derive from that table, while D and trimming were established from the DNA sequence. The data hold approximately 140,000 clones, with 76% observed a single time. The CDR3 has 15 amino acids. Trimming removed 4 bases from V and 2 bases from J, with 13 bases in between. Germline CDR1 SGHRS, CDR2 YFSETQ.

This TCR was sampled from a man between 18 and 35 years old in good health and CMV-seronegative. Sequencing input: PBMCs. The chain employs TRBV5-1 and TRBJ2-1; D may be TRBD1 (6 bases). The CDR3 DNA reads TGCGCCAGCAGCCCGGTACAGGGACCCTACAATGAGCAGTTCTTC. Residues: CASSPVQGPYNEQFF. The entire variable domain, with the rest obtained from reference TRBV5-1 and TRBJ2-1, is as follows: KAGVTQTPRYLIKTRGQQVTLSCSPISGHRSVSWYQQTPGQGLQFLFEYFSETQRNKGNFPGRFSGRQFSNSRSEMNVSTLELGDSALYLCASSPVQGPYNEQFFGPGTRLTVL.